One and the same sample provided the 4 T cell receptor beta chains below, sequenced in a study of T cell repertoires in ileal Crohn's disease. Clones were sequenced by immunoSEQ multiplex PCR, and TCRdb holds only the in-frame ones, with some missing. This table holds about 5,400 clones, 82% found once. Time point in this sample: inflamed ileum from the surgical specimen. The sample comprised ileal tissue. These receptors came from an adult with Crohn's disease.

The chain employs TRBV7-9 and TRBJ1-1, with 7 bases that match TRBD1. Germline V lookup: CDR1 SEHNR, CDR2 FQNEAQ (reference sequence). The V gene end was trimmed by 1 base and the J gene end by 1 base; junction bases not matched to a gene: 6. The CDR3 runs 16 residues. CDR3 sequence reads: CASSLGGGGANTEAFF. For the CDR3, the DNA is TGTGCCAGCAGCTTAGGAGGAGGGGGCGCGAACACTGAAGCTTTCTTT.

The chain employs TRBV11-2 and TRBJ2-7; D not certain. Per germline, CDR1 SGHAT and CDR2 FQNNGV. This CDR3 spans 15 amino acids. V was shortened by 1 base and J by 0 bases, with 10 bases between the two germline ends. The CDR3 loop is CASSLGQSSSYEQYF. In DNA form, the CDR3 reads TGTGCCAGCAGCTTAGGGCAGAGTAGCTCCTACGAGCAGTACTTC. Drawing the rest from reference TRBV11-2 and TRBJ2-7, the complete variable domain is EAGVAQSPRYKIIEKRQSVAFWCNPISGHATLYWYQQILGQGPKLLIQFQNNGVVDDSQLPKDRFSAERLKGVDSTLKIQPAKLEDSAVYLCASSLGQSSSYEQYFGPGTRLTVT.

This clone has only a few counts. V usage is TRBV19 and J usage is TRBJ1-2; the D gene is possibly TRBD1 (5 bases). Germline V gives CDR1 LNHDA, CDR2 SQIVND (reference sequence). V shed 6 bases and J shed 3 bases, with 11 bases lying between them. The CDR3 consists of 13 residues. Here the CDR3 reads CASSPGLYYGYTF. CDR3 nucleotides: TGTGCCAGTAGCCCGGGACTATACTATGGCTACACCTTC.

The chain links TRBV19 to TRBJ1-2, with a weak D call TRBD1 (6 bases). The CDR3 is made up of 14 amino acids. Germline assignment: CDR1 LNHDA and CDR2 SQIVND (reference sequence). V lost 8 bases and J 3 bases, leaving 16 bases between the germline ends. CDR3 sequence: CASFDDRRYYGYTF. The CDR3 DNA reads as TGTGCCAGTTTCGACGACAGGCGATACTATGGCTACACCTTC.